This T cell receptor beta chain was captured in a study of Ad26.COV2.S vaccination and SARS-CoV-2 variants. Study overall: Once, or twice with 56 days between doses, Ad26.COV2.S was given intramuscularly.

General study results and limits: Similar non-spike TCR breadth was seen in vaccine and placebo recipients. Spike-specific CD8+ and CD4+ T cell responses reportedly showed substantial breadth after vaccination.

The CDR3 sequence is 15 residues long. The ends lost 4 bases at V and 7 bases at J; junction bases unmatched: 8. The germline V gene has CDR1 KGHDR and CDR2 SFDVKD. A word on this clone: Its antigen remains unidentified.

The sample's treatment: around 19 received Ad26.COV2.S at low or high dose, single or two shots; roughly five received placebo; per-sample allocation not given. Day 63 following the first vaccine or placebo injection was when the samples were taken. Immunization relied on an Ad26 vector, which expressed Wuhan-strain SARS-CoV-2 spike. TCRdb keeps only in-frame clones here, not all; method: immunoSEQ multiplex PCR. The data contain more than 300,000 clones, about 85% of them singletons. This sequence originates from a person between 18 and 59 years old who received the Ad26.COV2.S COVID-19 vaccine or a placebo. The V call is TRBV24-1, the J call TRBJ1-4, with 7 nucleotides matching TRBD1. Sequencing used peripheral blood, obtained in a trial of Ad26.COV2.S vaccine versus placebo. For the CDR3, the DNA is TGTGCCACCAGTGACGCCCGCGGACAGGTTGAAAAACTGTTTTTT. This sequence encodes CATSDARGQVEKLFF.